This passage covers 27 T cell receptor beta chains from one sample sequenced in a study of blood T cell repertoires in COVID-19 (dated by TCRdb to the early 2020s). Library prep was done by the immunoSEQ multiplex PCR assay. This immuneACCESS table, as held by TCRdb, lists in-frame sequences with V and J called but not all clones. Of the missing ones, under half trace to an unresolved V gene in checked studies; the others have no known cause. The sample records 150,000 to 200,000 clones, 85% of which are singletons. In total, the top ten clones hold under 4% of the sample. The source material was peripheral blood. Source of these receptors: a human donor with acute or convalescent COVID-19. The donor label of this sample is uncertain.

The V gene is TRBV12-5, the J gene TRBJ1-1; no definite D call. The V and J ends lost 1 base and 0 bases respectively, with 12 bases between them. This CDR3 contains 16 residues. CDR1 is LGHNT, CDR2 FRNRAP, per germline. This chain's CDR3 is CASGLGLYGVNTEAFF. CDR3 bases: TGTGCTAGTGGTTTGGGGTTGTACGGGGTGAACACTGAAGCTTTCTTT.

V usage is TRBV19 and J usage is TRBJ2-1, with TRBD1 matching over 9 bases. Germline-derived CDR1 and CDR2 are LNHDA and SQIVND (reference sequence). This CDR3 contains 14 residues. With 8 bases clipped from V and 7 bases from J, the junction kept 9 bases outside the gene matches. The CDR3 DNA reads as TGTGCCAGTGGCCGTGGACAGGGGAAAAATGAGCAGTTCTTC. Its protein is CASGRGQGKNEQFF. Full variable domain (remainder filled in from reference TRBV19 and TRBJ2-1): DGGITQSPKYLFRKEGQNVTLSCEQNLNHDAMYWYRQDPGQGLRLIYYSQIVNDFQKGDIAEGYSVSREKKESFPLTVTSAQKNPTAFYLCASGRGQGKNEQFFGPGTRLTVL.

CDR3 protein: CASSVTDRGNSPLHF. DNA for the CDR3: TGTGCCAGCAGCGTGACGGACAGGGGAAATTCACCCCTCCACTTT. This rearrangement joins TRBV9 to TRBJ1-6; TRBD1 matches 9 bases. Germline loops: CDR1 SGDLS, CDR2 YYNGEE. The CDR3 runs 15 residues. J lost 7 bases, V lost 2 bases, and 4 bases had no gene match.

The V gene is TRBV15, the J gene TRBJ1-2; D not resolved. Germline V lookup: CDR1 LNHNV, CDR2 YYDKDF (reference sequence). The CDR3 spans 15 residues. Trimming left V 3 bases short and J 4 bases short, with 15 bases between. CDR3 sequence reads: CATSSHIRVGYGYTF. The CDR3 DNA sequence: TGTGCCACCAGCAGTCATATACGGGTCGGCTATGGCTACACCTTC.

The chain employs TRBV30 and TRBJ1-1, with D possibly TRBD1 on 6 matching bases. Germline-derived CDR1 and CDR2 are GTSNPN and SVGIG (reference sequence). The CDR3 has 15 residues. V was cut by 5 bases and J by 4 bases, with 20 bases left in between. This chain's CDR3 is CAWWGGREMSTEAFF. The CDR3 nucleotides read TGTGCCTGGTGGGGGGGCAGGGAGATGAGCACTGAAGCTTTCTTT.

This clone showed up just once. The chain has TRBV12-3 or TRBV12-4 and TRBJ2-7; 7 bases map to TRBD1. This CDR3 contains 13 residues. The junction had 2 bases not matched to a gene; V was cut back by 3 bases and J by 3 bases. The CDR3 DNA reads TGTGCCAGCAGTTTTCAGGGGGACTACGAGCAGTACTTC. Its translation: CASSFQGDYEQYF.

J is TRBJ1-2 and V is TRBV5-1; 9 bases are shared with TRBD1. From germline, CDR1 is SGHRS and CDR2 YFSETQ. The CDR3 totals 15 residues. V dropped 2 bases and J dropped 8; count of bases not matched to a gene: 10. For the CDR3, the DNA is TGCGCCAGCAGCTTCCGGACCGAGGGGACAGGGGGCTACACCTTC. It yields the protein CASSFRTEGTGGYTF.

The V and J genes are TRBV5-6 and TRBJ2-7; D remains unclear. The CDR3 loop spans 13 amino acids. From germline, CDR1 is SGHDT and CDR2 YYEEEE. The V end lost 0 bases, the J end lost 3 bases, and 7 bases lay between the germline ends. This CDR3 is CASSLVESYEQYF. The CDR3 DNA follows: TGTGCCAGCAGCTTGGTTGAGAGCTACGAGCAGTACTTC.

This clone appeared a few times. The chain recombines TRBV5-1 with TRBJ1-1; the match to TRBD1 covers 8 bases. The junction had 5 bases not matched to a gene; V was cut back by 0 bases and J by 1 base. CDR1 and CDR2 from the germline V gene are SGHRS and YFSETQ. This CDR3 has 16 amino acids. Here the CDR3 reads CASSLGIGTGNTEAFF. CDR3 nucleotides: TGCGCCAGCAGCTTGGGAATCGGGACAGGGAACACTGAAGCTTTCTTT. Full variable domain (remainder filled in from reference TRBV5-1 and TRBJ1-1): KAGVTQTPRYLIKTRGQQVTLSCSPISGHRSVSWYQQTPGQGLQFLFEYFSETQRNKGNFPGRFSGRQFSNSRSEMNVSTLELGDSALYLCASSLGIGTGNTEAFFGQGTRLTVV.

This chain links TRBV11-2 with TRBJ1-2; D gene uncertain. Trimming removed 6 bases at V and 8 bases at J, with 22 bases between. This CDR3 is built from 15 residues. Germline CDR1 SGHAT, CDR2 FQNNGV. CDR3 DNA: TGTGCCAGCAGTAGCCCCCCAGCCTATCAAGTCGGCTACACCTTC. Translated, it gives CASSSPPAYQVGYTF. Complete variable domain (other parts from reference TRBV11-2 and TRBJ1-2): EAGVAQSPRYKIIEKRQSVAFWCNPISGHATLYWYQQILGQGPKLLIQFQNNGVVDDSQLPKDRFSAERLKGVDSTLKIQPAKLEDSAVYLCASSSPPAYQVGYTFGSGTRLTVV.

CDR3 loop: CASSQVGGGGHSPLHF. CDR3 sequence (DNA): TGTGCCAGCAGCCAAGTAGGAGGGGGCGGTCATTCACCCCTCCACTTT. The chain couples TRBV3-1 (or the pseudogene TRBV3-2) to TRBJ1-6, with 7 nucleotides matching TRBD1. Per germline, CDR1 LGHDT and CDR2 YNNKEL (reference sequence). The CDR3 extends over 16 amino acids. Trimming cost V 1 base and J 8 bases; bases outside gene matches: 8.

This chain links TRBV20-1 with TRBJ1-6; 7 nucleotides agree with TRBD1. The CDR3 totals 14 residues. Germline values: CDR1 DFQATT, CDR2 SNEGSKA (reference sequence). With 3 bases clipped from V and 10 bases from J, the junction kept 9 bases outside the gene matches. DNA for the CDR3: TGCAGTGCTAGTATTCGACAGGGAAGATCACCCCTCCACTTT. This codes for CSASIRQGRSPLHF.

The V gene is TRBV2, the J gene TRBJ2-6; D is undetermined. Trimming took 3 bases from V and 0 from J, leaving 15 bases between them. CDR1 and CDR2 from the germline V gene are SNHLY and FYNNEI. The CDR3 runs to 18 residues. CDR3 in DNA: TGTGCCAGCAGTGATCGGCCTTTATCAGGCTCTGGGGCCAACGTCCTGACTTTC. Its protein is CASSDRPLSGSGANVLTF.

V gene TRBV5-1 combines with J gene TRBJ2-2, with D maybe TRBD1 (6 bases). The CDR3 spans 14 residues. Germline V lookup: CDR1 SGHRS, CDR2 YFSETQ. V was pared by 1 base and J by 5 bases, with 9 bases between. The CDR3 region is CASSLSGATGELFF. The CDR3 nucleotides are TGCGCCAGCAGCTTGTCAGGGGCAACCGGGGAGCTGTTTTTT. Filled out from reference TRBV5-1 and TRBJ2-2, the complete variable domain reads KAGVTQTPRYLIKTRGQQVTLSCSPISGHRSVSWYQQTPGQGLQFLFEYFSETQRNKGNFPGRFSGRQFSNSRSEMNVSTLELGDSALYLCASSLSGATGELFFGEGSRLTVL.

The CDR3 nucleotides read TGTGCCAGCAGCCCCGGGGGGGCAGGCGCAGATACGCAGTATTTT. Protein: CASSPGGAGADTQYF. The gene calls are TRBV7-3 and TRBJ2-3, with 8 bases fitting TRBD2. The CDR3 is made up of 15 amino acids. Germline CDR1 reads SGHTA; CDR2 reads FQGTGA. V was clipped by 5 bases and J by 4 bases; unmatched bases: 8.

The chain couples TRBV5-1 to TRBJ1-2; 8 bases fit TRBD1. This CDR3 has 17 amino acids. V gave up 0 bases and J gave up 8 bases; unmatched junction bases: 15. Germline V gene data show CDR1 as SGHRS and CDR2 as YFSETQ. Written as DNA, the CDR3 is TGCGCCAGCAGCTTGGGAGACTTACGCAGGGGGCGAGACGGCTACACCTTC. It yields the protein CASSLGDLRRGRDGYTF.

The V and J genes are TRBV5-1 and TRBJ2-1; 7 bases are shared with TRBD2. V lost 3 bases to trimming and J lost 0 bases; unmatched junction nucleotides: 6. The CDR3 has 16 residues. Per germline, CDR1 SGHRS and CDR2 YFSETQ. This CDR3 reads CASSSFGGSSYNEQFF. The DNA for the CDR3 is TGCGCCAGCAGCTCTTTCGGGGGGTCCTCCTACAATGAGCAGTTCTTC. The variable domain in full, with the rest retrieved from reference TRBV5-1 and TRBJ2-1, is KAGVTQTPRYLIKTRGQQVTLSCSPISGHRSVSWYQQTPGQGLQFLFEYFSETQRNKGNFPGRFSGRQFSNSRSEMNVSTLELGDSALYLCASSSFGGSSYNEQFFGPGTRLTVL.

This chain connects TRBV7-2 to TRBJ2-1; the match to TRBD1 covers 11 bases. The CDR3 length is 13 residues. Per the germline V gene, CDR1 is SGHTA and CDR2 is FQGNSA. The V and J ends lost 5 bases and 7 bases, in that order; junction bases with no gene match: 1. Here the CDR3 reads CASSRDRGNEQFF. The CDR3 DNA follows: TGTGCCAGCAGCAGGGACAGGGGGAATGAGCAGTTCTTC.

This clone has only one observation. The chain carries TRBV4-1 and TRBJ2-1, with TRBD2 matching 10 bases. Trimming removed 0 bases from V and 8 bases from J; junction bases left unmatched: 7. The CDR3 is made up of 16 amino acids. The germline gives CDR1 MGHRA, CDR2 YSYEKL. CDR3 DNA: TGCGCCAGCAGCCAAGAAACAGCGGGGGGGCGCCATGAGCAGTTCTTC. Its protein product is CASSQETAGGRHEQFF.

The genes are TRBV19 and TRBJ1-4; 7 positions agree with TRBD1. The germline V gene encodes CDR1 LNHDA and CDR2 SQIVND (reference sequence). The CDR3 is made up of 14 amino acids. Losses at the gene ends were 7 bases for V and 8 bases for J; bases not matched to a gene: 10. CDR3 region: CASTEGALGEKLFF. The DNA for the CDR3 is TGTGCCAGTACTGAGGGGGCCTTAGGCGAAAAACTGTTTTTT.

The chain has TRBV19 and TRBJ1-1; 9 bases are a match to TRBD1. The ends lost 7 bases at V and 5 bases at J; junction bases unmatched: 5. The germline V gene has CDR1 LNHDA and CDR2 SQIVND (reference sequence). This CDR3 contains 13 residues. CDR3 sequence: CASTTDRGTEAFF. Written as DNA, the CDR3 is TGTGCCAGTACCACGGACAGGGGAACTGAAGCTTTCTTT.

The chain recombines TRBV2 with TRBJ2-4; TRBD2 matches at 12 bases. Germline values: CDR1 SNHLY, CDR2 FYNNEI. After removal of 4 bases from V and 2 bases from J, the junction contained 6 bases not matched to a gene. CDR3 size: 17 residues. As DNA, the CDR3 is TGTGCCAGCAGTGCCTTCAGGACTAGCGGGACCAAAAACATTCAGTACTTC. The encoded protein is CASSAFRTSGTKNIQYF.

V usage is TRBV14 and J usage is TRBJ2-3; TRBD2 is a possible D gene (5 bases). The V end was cut by 6 bases, the J end by 3 bases, with 19 bases between. Germline values: CDR1 SGHDN, CDR2 FVKESK. The CDR3 sequence is 16 residues long. CDR3: CASSPFASSRTDTQYF. The CDR3 DNA reads TGTGCCAGCAGTCCATTCGCTAGCTCTCGGACAGATACGCAGTATTTT.

The table lists this clone with a count of one. The CDR3 nucleotides read TGTGCCACCAGCAGAGGGGGGACTGACATCTATGGCTACACCTTC. Protein: CATSRGGTDIYGYTF. The chain is built from TRBV15 and TRBJ1-2; perhaps TRBD1 as D (5 bases). Germline values: CDR1 LNHNV, CDR2 YYDKDF (reference sequence). This CDR3 contains 15 residues. The ends were cut back, 1 base at V and 4 bases at J, with 13 bases in the middle.

CDR3 nucleotides: TGTGCCAGCAGCTTAGTTCAGGGTGATGGGGGCTACACCTTC. Protein product: CASSLVQGDGGYTF. The rearrangement links TRBV7-3 to TRBJ1-2, with D possibly matching TRBD1 (5 bases). CDR3 length: 14 amino acids. V lost 2 bases to trimming and J lost 8 bases, with 15 bases between them. Germline CDR1 is SGHTA and CDR2 is FQGTGA.

The rearrangement links TRBV28 to TRBJ2-3; TRBD1 might be the D (6 bases). Trimming took 2 bases from V and 0 from J, leaving 9 bases between them. CDR1 and CDR2 from the germline V gene are MDHEN and SYDVKM. The CDR3 length is 15 residues. CDR3 sequence (DNA): TGTGCCAGCAGTTTACAGGGGTGGAGCACAGATACGCAGTATTTT. It specifies CASSLQGWSTDTQYF.

V is TRBV4-1 and J is TRBJ2-2; 8 bases agree with TRBD1. The germline CDR1 and CDR2 sequences are MGHRA and YSYEKL. V trimming: 3 bases; J trimming: 0 bases; junction bases outside the gene matches: 6. The CDR3 runs 17 residues. For the CDR3, the DNA is TGCGCCAGCAGCCATTACACAGGGGGAACGAACACCGGGGAGCTGTTTTTT. This gives the protein CASSHYTGGTNTGELFF.